Listed here are 16 T cell receptor beta chains from one sample, sequenced in a study of regulatory T cells in long-lasting Graves disease. Described time point: persistent/refractory GD, antithyroid drugs over 5 years with positive TRAb. PBMC RNA was the source of the TCR library. Libraries of TCR beta came from iRepertoire HTBI primers plus Arm-PCR of CDR3 regions. Each CDR3 protein is one row after TCRdb ran MiXCR on the multiplex PCR reads. This repertoire shows 400,000 to 500,000 distinct CDR3 sequences, about 21% found once; its top ten account for 13% to 15%. Sequenced material: peripheral blood mononuclear cells (PBMCs), taken when the disease was refractory, from a patient treated with antithyroid drugs. These receptors all come from a female donor with Graves disease.

This clonotype appeared many times. The V gene is TRBV11-2, the J gene TRBJ2-7, with 7 bases that match TRBD1. V was clipped by 5 bases and J by 2 bases; unmatched bases: 9. The CDR3 has 15 amino acids. Germline assignment: CDR1 SGHAT and CDR2 FQNNGV. CDR3 amino acids: CASSRKPGQPYEQYF. The DNA of the CDR3 is TGTGCCAGCAGCCGTAAACCGGGACAGCCCTACGAGCAGTACTTC.

This clonotype was detected many times. V usage is TRBV6-2 or TRBV6-3 and J usage is TRBJ2-7, with 7 bases matching TRBD2. Germline-derived CDR1 and CDR2 are MNHEY and SVGEGT. V lost 4 bases to trimming and J lost 2 bases; unmatched junction nucleotides: 8. The CDR3 has 15 residues. CDR3 loop: CASSSMGGDPYEQYF. The CDR3 DNA reads as TGTGCCAGCAGTTCCATGGGGGGGGACCCCTACGAGCAGTACTTC.

This clonotype has at least ten counts. The rearrangement links TRBV7-2 to TRBJ2-2; D is possibly TRBD2 (5 bases). This CDR3 is built from 15 residues. The V and J ends lost 5 bases and 0 bases respectively, with 10 bases between them. Germline lookup yields CDR1 SGHTA and CDR2 FQGNSA. The chain's CDR3 is CASSRTRSNTGELFF. The CDR3 nucleotides are TGTGCCAGCAGCCGGACTCGATCGAACACCGGGGAGCTGTTTTTT.

This clonotype was found many times. This chain joins TRBV28 and TRBJ1-3; D call uncertain. The V gene lost 2 bases and the J gene lost 0 bases, with 8 bases spanning the gap. Germline V lookup: CDR1 MDHEN, CDR2 SYDVKM. This CDR3 has 15 residues. CDR3 bases: TGTGCCAGCAGTTTACAGCCGGTCTCTGGAAACACCATATATTTT. Protein product: CASSLQPVSGNTIYF.

The sample holds many counts of this clonotype. The gene calls are TRBV5-1 and TRBJ1-1; D is unresolved. V shed 1 base and J shed 1 base, with 8 bases lying between them. This CDR3 contains 14 residues. In germline, CDR1 is SGHRS, CDR2 YFSETQ. Here the CDR3 reads CASSLTPWNTEAFF. The CDR3 bases are TGCGCCAGCAGCTTGACCCCCTGGAACACTGAAGCTTTCTTT. Supplemented by reference TRBV5-1 and TRBJ1-1, the full variable domain reads KAGVTQTPRYLIKTRGQQVTLSCSPISGHRSVSWYQQTPGQGLQFLFEYFSETQRNKGNFPGRFSGRQFSNSRSEMNVSTLELGDSALYLCASSLTPWNTEAFFGQGTRLTVV.

This clonotype was seen ten or more times. The gene calls are TRBV27 and TRBJ1-5, with D possibly matching TRBD1 (6 bases). Trimming removed 6 bases at V and 7 bases at J, with 16 bases between. The CDR3 totals 14 residues. Germline V gives CDR1 MNHEY, CDR2 SMNVEV (reference sequence). CDR3 region: CASSFGGGGQPQHF. In DNA form, the CDR3 reads TGTGCCAGCAGCTTTGGGGGAGGGGGACAGCCCCAGCATTTT.

This clonotype showed up just a few times. It differs at one base from a far larger clone, so likely a read error. The chain is built from TRBV28 and TRBJ1-1; D not resolved. From germline, CDR1 is MDHEN and CDR2 SYDVKM. This CDR3 comprises 12 residues. Deletions cut 3 bases from V and 3 bases from J, with 5 bases between. CDR3 DNA: TGTGCCAGCAGTTTTTCGGACACTGAAGCTTTCTTT. The encoded protein is CASSFSDTEAFF.

This clonotype was observed once. The chain combines TRBV20-1 with TRBJ2-7; D is tentatively TRBD1 or TRBD2 (5 bases each). V was clipped by 5 bases and J by 4 bases, with 21 bases between them. The CDR3 loop spans 15 amino acids. The germline V gene has CDR1 DFQATT and CDR2 SNEGSKA (reference sequence). The CDR3 coding sequence is TGCAGTGCTTCGATGTTGGGGGTAGAGAGTTACGAGCAGTACTTC. It translates to CSASMLGVESYEQYF.

A word on this clonotype: This clone may be a read error of a much larger clone one base away. The J gene is TRBJ2-7, the V gene TRBV6-2 or TRBV6-3; D gene unclear. The ends were cut back, 8 bases at V and 6 bases at J, with 14 bases in the middle. Germline values: CDR1 MNHEY, CDR2 SVGEGT. The CDR3 extends over 12 amino acids. CDR3 region: CASGLSPGEQYF. In nucleotides, the CDR3 is TGTGCCAGCGGTCTTTCACCCGGCGAGCAGTACTTC.

In its sample, this clonotype was seen a few times. The chain recombines TRBV7-2 with TRBJ2-3; TRBD2 matches 10 bases. Germline V gives CDR1 SGHTA, CDR2 FQGNSA. V was clipped by 1 base and J by 2 bases; unmatched bases: 12. The CDR3 is 19 residues long. The CDR3 DNA follows: TGTGCCAGCAGCTTAGAGGCTAGCGGGAGATATTCGGCCACAGATACGCAGTATTTT. Translating it yields CASSLEASGRYSATDTQYF.

In this sample, this clonotype turned up many times. This rearrangement joins TRBV10-3 to TRBJ2-7; 10 nucleotides agree with TRBD2. Germline V CDR1 and CDR2: ENHRY, SYGVKD. J lost 0 bases, V lost 3 bases, and 8 bases had no gene match. The CDR3 runs 17 residues. CDR3 sequence: CAISDPGTSASSYEQYF. CDR3 sequence (DNA): TGTGCCATCAGTGACCCTGGGACTAGCGCGAGCTCCTACGAGCAGTACTTC.

The chain employs TRBV2 and TRBJ2-1; 12 bases align to TRBD2. The CDR3 contains 15 residues. The V gene end was trimmed by 7 bases and the J gene end by 2 bases; junction bases not matched to a gene: 3. Germline V gene data show CDR1 as SNHLY and CDR2 as FYNNEI. DNA of the CDR3: TGTGCCAGCAAGACTAGCGGGAGTCCCTACAATGAGCAGTTCTTC. It specifies CASKTSGSPYNEQFF.

The CDR3: CSAKAGTANTGELFF. The CDR3 DNA reads TGCAGTGCCAAGGCCGGGACAGCGAACACCGGGGAGCTGTTTTTT. The rearrangement joins TRBV20-1 to TRBJ2-2, with 7 bases fitting TRBD1. The ends lost 6 bases at V and 0 bases at J; junction bases unmatched: 7. The length of the CDR3 is 15 residues. Germline assignment: CDR1 DFQATT and CDR2 SNEGSKA (reference sequence).

In its sample, this clonotype was seen many times. The chain couples TRBV7-2 to TRBJ2-7, with 7 nucleotides matching TRBD2. The CDR3 has 16 amino acids. V was pared by 0 bases and J by 6 bases, with 11 bases of the junction left unmatched. Germline loops: CDR1 SGHTA, CDR2 FQGNSA. CDR3 nucleotides: TGTGCCAGCAGCTTAGCTCATGGCGGGAGAACGGTCGAGCAGTACTTC. Encoded protein: CASSLAHGGRTVEQYF. The complete variable domain, with remaining parts taken from reference TRBV7-2 and TRBJ2-7, reads GAGVSQSPSNKVTEKGKDVELRCDPISGHTALYWYRQSLGQGLEFLIYFQGNSAPDKSGLPSDRFSAERTGGSVSTLTIQRTQQEDSAVYLCASSLAHGGRTVEQYFGPGTRLTVT.

This clonotype was seen many times. The rearrangement links TRBV28 to TRBJ2-7; D is ambiguous. This CDR3 is 11 amino acids long. The germline gives CDR1 MDHEN, CDR2 SYDVKM. V lost 5 bases and J lost 3, with 5 bases in between. The chain's CDR3 is CASSVNYEQYF. As DNA, the CDR3 is TGTGCCAGCAGTGTGAACTACGAGCAGTACTTC.

The chain uses TRBV3-1 and TRBJ1-1, with 11 bases aligning to TRBD1. The junction had 6 bases not matched to a gene; V was cut back by 7 bases and J by 5 bases. Germline CDR1 and CDR2: LGHDT and YNNKEL (reference sequence). The CDR3 has 14 amino acids. Here the CDR3 reads CASTDRGRWTEAFF. In nucleotides, the CDR3 is TGTGCCAGCACGGACAGGGGGCGATGGACTGAAGCTTTCTTT.